This entry lists 15 T cell receptor beta chains sequenced from one sample in a study of T cells in localized non-small cell lung cancer. Assay: immunoSEQ multiplex PCR; the TCRdb copy retains only in-frame clones and omits some. The table includes around 130,000 clones, 89% detected once. Sequenced material: peripheral blood, taken before any cancer treatment. The receptors shown here come from an older female donor with stage I lung adenocarcinoma.

With respect to this clone: At one end, the junction sequence differs from germline, possibly due to a read error. J is TRBJ2-7 and V is TRBV10-3, with 9 bases identical to TRBD2. Per the germline V gene, CDR1 is ENHRY and CDR2 is SYGVKD. The CDR3 has 13 amino acids. The CDR3 is CAISESHSGRSDF. CDR3 bases: TGTGCCATCAGTGAGTCGCACAGCGGGAGGTCCGACTTC.

This rearrangement joins TRBV6-5 to TRBJ2-2; no clear D gene. V was shortened by 5 bases and J by 6 bases, with 16 bases between the two germline ends. The CDR3 consists of 15 residues. Germline V gives CDR1 MNHEY, CDR2 SVGAGI. The CDR3 sequence is CASSNLVGLAGELFF. CDR3 nucleotide sequence: TGTGCCAGCAGTAACCTAGTAGGTCTGGCCGGGGAGCTGTTTTTT.

This clone was counted between two and nine times. The V and J genes are TRBV10-3 and TRBJ1-1; D gene ambiguous. CDR3 size: 13 residues. Germline lookup yields CDR1 ENHRY and CDR2 SYGVKD. With 4 bases removed from V and 6 bases from J, the gap between germline ends came to 12 bases. The CDR3 bases are TGTGCCATCAGTGTCGTTGTTGGCGCTGAAGCTTTCTTT. Its translation: CAISVVVGAEAFF.

The chain carries TRBV2 and TRBJ2-7, with D tentatively TRBD1 (5 bases). With 10 bases removed from V and 4 bases from J, the gap between germline ends came to 14 bases. The V gene's germline CDR1 is SNHLY and CDR2 FYNNEI. CDR3 length: 12 amino acids. CDR3 sequence reads: CATSRVPYEQYF. CDR3 sequence (DNA): TGTGCCACATCCAGGGTTCCGTACGAGCAGTACTTC.

The chain carries TRBV7-2 and TRBJ1-1; tentative D call: TRBD1 (5 bases). The CDR3 runs to 13 residues. CDR1 and CDR2 from the germline V gene are SGHTA and FQGNSA. Between the trimmed V and J ends, which lost 1 base and 4 bases, there was a span of 7 bases. In nucleotides, the CDR3 is TGTGCCAGCAGCTTAGATGGGGCCACTGAAGCTTTCTTT. Its protein product is CASSLDGATEAFF.

The chain employs TRBV11-2 and TRBJ2-3; TRBD2 aligns across 10 bases. CDR1 SGHAT and CDR2 FQNNGV come from the germline V gene. V trimming: 5 bases; J trimming: 3 bases; junction bases outside the gene matches: 2. The CDR3 extends over 14 amino acids. The CDR3 DNA follows: TGTGCCAGCAGCGCTAGCGGGAGAACAGATACGCAGTATTTT. Its protein product is CASSASGRTDTQYF.

The rearrangement joins TRBV2 to TRBJ2-7, with TRBD2 matching 10 bases. This CDR3 is 17 amino acids long. V trimming: 2 bases; J trimming: 2 bases; junction bases outside the gene matches: 9. Germline CDR1 reads SNHLY; CDR2 reads FYNNEI. CDR3 nucleotide sequence: TGTGCCAGCAGTGAACGCCGAGCGGGAGGGGCAACCTACGAGCAGTACTTC. It is translated as CASSERRAGGATYEQYF.

This chain uses TRBV30 with TRBJ2-7; 11 bases are shared with TRBD1. The CDR3 sequence is 14 residues long. Trimming removed 2 bases from V and 6 bases from J; junction bases left unmatched: 6. CDR1 GTSNPN and CDR2 SVGIG come from the germline V gene (reference sequence). CDR3 amino acids: CAWSSGTGGREQYF. The CDR3 DNA is TGTGCCTGGAGTTCTGGGACAGGGGGTCGCGAGCAGTACTTC.

This clone was seen once. The genes are TRBV5-1 and TRBJ2-1; TRBD2 agrees at 12 bases. The germline CDR1 and CDR2 sequences are SGHRS and YFSETQ. The CDR3 runs 16 residues. The V gene end was trimmed by 6 bases and the J gene end by 0 bases; junction bases not matched to a gene: 4. The CDR3 DNA sequence: TGCGCCAGCACCACTAGCGGGGGGAGCTCCTACAATGAGCAGTTCTTC. Protein sequence: CASTTSGGSSYNEQFF.

This chain connects TRBV30 to TRBJ2-7; D is ambiguous. There are 11 residues in the CDR3. Germline lookup yields CDR1 GTSNPN and CDR2 SVGIG (reference sequence). The CDR3 here is CIKGRAYEQYF. Written as DNA, the CDR3 is TGTATCAAGGGTCGGGCCTACGAGCAGTACTTC.

About this clone itself: The sample carries other DNA sequences with the same CDR3. The chain is built from TRBV18 and TRBJ2-3; D gene unclear. This CDR3 spans 11 amino acids. CDR1 KGHSH and CDR2 LQKENI come from the germline V gene. The V end was cut by 3 bases, the J end by 6 bases, with 4 bases between. The CDR3 spells CASSPVDTQYF. CDR3 nucleotide sequence: TGTGCCAGCTCACCCGTCGATACGCAGTATTTT.

The chain uses TRBV29-1 and TRBJ1-4; TRBD1 matches at 8 bases. The ends lost 4 bases at V and 8 bases at J; junction bases unmatched: 9. CDR1 SQVTM and CDR2 ANQGSEA come from the germline V gene. This CDR3 contains 14 residues. The CDR3 loop is CSVVGGQGGEKLFF. CDR3 in DNA: TGCAGCGTTGTGGGTGGACAGGGAGGGGAAAAACTGTTTTTT.

This clone came up once. The chain joins TRBV6-1 to TRBJ1-5; no firm D call. This CDR3 spans 13 amino acids. Trimming stripped 4 bases from V and 1 base from J, with 5 bases between. Looked up from germline, CDR1 is MNHNS and CDR2 is SASEGT. CDR3 protein: CASSVQSNQPQHF. DNA of the CDR3: TGTGCCAGCAGTGTCCAAAGCAATCAGCCCCAGCATTTT.

The gene calls are TRBV7-2 and TRBJ2-1; D tentatively fits TRBD1 or TRBD2 (5 bases each). V lost 5 bases and J lost 6, with 17 bases in between. CDR1 SGHTA and CDR2 FQGNSA come from the germline V gene. This CDR3 has 15 amino acids. Here the CDR3 DNA reads TGTGCCAGCAGCAAACCGGGACCCTCCCCCAATGAGCAGTTCTTC. This gives the protein CASSKPGPSPNEQFF.

This chain links TRBV18 with TRBJ2-3; TRBD2 matches at 9 bases. The CDR3 sequence is 16 residues long. J lost 0 bases, V lost 3 bases, and 4 bases had no gene match. Germline V gives CDR1 KGHSH, CDR2 LQKENI. CDR3 DNA sequence: TGTGCCAGCTCACCCCTAGCGGGATCTAGCACAGATACGCAGTATTTT. It translates to CASSPLAGSSTDTQYF.